Detailed here is one T cell receptor (beta chain). This clone's antigen is unknown. Nothing much larger sits one base from this clone, and base qualities are not available. The study deep-sequenced TCR repertoires of sorted CD4+ and CD8+ blood T cells from severe aplastic anemia patients and healthy subjects. Ficoll-Paque density gradient centrifugation was used to isolate peripheral blood mononuclear cells. Before DNA was extracted, CD4+ and CD8+ T cells were sorted using either FACS or magnetic beads. Genomic DNA was used as template for profiling of TCR beta VDJ combinations and CDR3 sequences. An Illumina HiSeq 2000 was used for TCR repertoire sequencing. The source study handled its data this way. TRBV/TRBJ rearrangement plots, CDR3 size and DJ length profiles, and Simpson's diversity index were used to assess repertoires. Whichever DNA sequence was most abundant in the deep sequencing data was defined as the immunodominant clone. CDR3 amino acid sequences were screened for sharing across subjects and were compared with published repertoires and the VDJdb database. Using fastp trimming at Q25 and MiXCR clonotype assembly, TCRdb reanalyzed the public sequencing data and kept in-frame beta chains. Identical CDR3 proteins give one entry, which carries the most common genes and DNA. The V and J calls shown here were made by TCRdb, not taken from the authors' results. The sample table records hundreds of thousands of distinct CDR3 sequences; 65% to 75% of these occur just once. The ten biggest clones cover 3% to 4.5% of the sample.

The data were taken from a study of CD8+CD57+ T cells in acquired aplastic anemia (dated by TCRdb to 2017 to 2018). Regarding the research as a whole: DNA extracted from sorted CD4+ and CD8+ cells had a mean of roughly 3.3 ug, with a range of about 0.2 to 30 ug. For healthy donor samples, the average read count was approximately 10 million for CD4+ cells and approximately 11 million for CD8+ cells.

The full study reports these points: No significant difference in CD8+ Simpson's diversity was found between patients and healthy controls (P=0.060). Twenty-nine CD8+ CDR3 sequences were shared between patients and controls but appeared highly expressed in patients and within their immunodominant clones.

The trim is 0 bases for V and 8 bases for J, with a gap of 8 bases between the germline ends. Reading from cysteine to phenylalanine, the CDR3 counts 13 amino acids. Only the CDR3 region is kept as DNA, spanning 39 bases read in frame from base 1. According to the germline V gene, CDR1 reads LGHNA and CDR2 reads YSLEER. Specimen: sorted CD4+, CD8+, or CD8+CD57+ T cells (not recorded which) from PBMCs. The chain was built from TRBV4-3 and TRBJ2-1; the D gene may be TRBD1 or TRBD2, since each aligns over 6 bases. This receptor was obtained from a human donor in good health, serving as a control. The CDR3 has the sequence CASSQDRGHEQFF. The sequenced DNA is TGCGCCAGCAGCCAAGATCGGGGGCATGAGCAGTTCTTC.